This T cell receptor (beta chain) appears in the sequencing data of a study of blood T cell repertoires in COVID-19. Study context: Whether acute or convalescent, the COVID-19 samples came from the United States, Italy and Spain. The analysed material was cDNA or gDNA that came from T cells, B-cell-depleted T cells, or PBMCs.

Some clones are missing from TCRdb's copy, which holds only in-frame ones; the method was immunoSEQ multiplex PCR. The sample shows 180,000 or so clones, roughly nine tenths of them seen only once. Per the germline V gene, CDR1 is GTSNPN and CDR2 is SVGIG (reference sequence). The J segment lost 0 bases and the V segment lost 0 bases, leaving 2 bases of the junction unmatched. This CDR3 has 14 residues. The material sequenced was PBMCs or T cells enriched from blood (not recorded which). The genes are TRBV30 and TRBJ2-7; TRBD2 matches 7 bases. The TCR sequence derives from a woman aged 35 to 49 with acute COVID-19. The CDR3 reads CAWSVGGSSYEQYF. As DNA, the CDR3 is TGTGCCTGGAGTGTGGGGGGGAGCTCCTACGAGCAGTACTTC.